This T cell receptor beta chain was recorded in a study of T-cell reconstitution after alpha-beta-depleted transplantation in children. This clonotype was counted only a few times. This sample's TCRbeta library carried unique molecular identifier barcodes. MiXCR was run by TCRdb on the PCR reads, yielding one entry per CDR3 protein. The table records over 200,000 distinct CDR3 sequences, 8% to 9.5% of them present only once. Germline assignment: CDR1 LGHNA and CDR2 YNFKEQ. V lost 4 bases and J 4 bases, leaving 14 bases between the germline ends. The CDR3 is made up of 15 amino acids. Sequenced material: PBMCs from the stem cell graft donor, taken from the stem cell graft. This receptor was obtained from a human donor who donated a stem cell graft to a child with acute lymphoblastic leukemia. The chain recombines TRBV4-2 with TRBJ1-5; D gene ambiguous. The CDR3 nucleotides read TGTGCCAGCAGCCCCTCGGGCAGCAGTAATCAGCCCCAGCATTTT. Protein: CASSPSGSSNQPQHF.